Detailed here is one T cell receptor beta chain. The sample originates from a study of blood T cell repertoires in COVID-19. For the study at large: Donors in the United States, Italy and Spain gave samples during acute or convalescent COVID-19. T cells, B-cell-depleted T cells, or PBMCs supplied cDNA or gDNA.

TCRdb keeps only in-frame clones here, not all; method: immunoSEQ multiplex PCR. The sample carries approximately 110,000 clones, around nine tenths recorded once. The CDR3 sequence is 15 residues long. CDR1 is SGHTA and CDR2 is FQGNSA in the germline V gene. The V gene end was trimmed by 3 bases and the J gene end by 6 bases; junction bases not matched to a gene: 10. The rearrangement links TRBV7-2 to TRBJ2-7, with 8 bases lining up with TRBD1. Sequencing was done on a sample of peripheral blood. This TCR was sampled from a woman in her 70s who had recovered from COVID-19. This chain's CDR3 is CASSLQGATSVEQYF. CDR3 nucleotides: TGTGCCAGCAGCTTGCAGGGGGCCACCTCAGTCGAGCAGTACTTC.